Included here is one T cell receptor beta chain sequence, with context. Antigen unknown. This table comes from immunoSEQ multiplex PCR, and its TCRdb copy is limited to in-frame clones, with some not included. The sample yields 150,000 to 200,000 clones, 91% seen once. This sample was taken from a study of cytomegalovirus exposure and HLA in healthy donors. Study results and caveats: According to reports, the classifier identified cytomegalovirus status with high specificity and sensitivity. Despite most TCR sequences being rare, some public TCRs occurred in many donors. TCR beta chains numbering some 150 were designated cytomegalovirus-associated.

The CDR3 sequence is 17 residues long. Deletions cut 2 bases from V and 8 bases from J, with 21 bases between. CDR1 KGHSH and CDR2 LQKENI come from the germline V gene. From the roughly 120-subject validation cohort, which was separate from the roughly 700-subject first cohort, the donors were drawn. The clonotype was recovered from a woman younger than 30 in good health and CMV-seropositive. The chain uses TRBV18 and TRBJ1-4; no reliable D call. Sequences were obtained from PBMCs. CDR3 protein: CASSPEAGGLQGEKLFF. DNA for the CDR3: TGTGCCAGCTCACCAGAGGCTGGCGGGCTCCAAGGGGAAAAACTGTTTTTT.